The 14 T cell receptor beta chains listed next were all sequenced from one sample in a study of siplizumab effects on memory and regulatory T cells. The repertoire was sequenced with immunoSEQ multiplex PCR; TCRdb's copy has only in-frame clones and lacks some. This sample has fewer than 65,000 clones, with over 90% found just once. Sequenced: CD8+ T cells sorted from blood. These receptors were taken from a human donor in good health.

This chain connects TRBV6-5 to TRBJ2-2; 13 bases match TRBD2. The germline V gene has CDR1 MNHEY and CDR2 SVGAGI. CDR3 length equals 15 residues. With V trimmed by 6 bases and J by 6 bases, 4 bases remained unmatched. The CDR3 reads CASSGLAGVPGELFF. CDR3 bases: TGTGCCAGCAGCGGACTAGCGGGAGTACCCGGGGAGCTGTTTTTT.

The rearrangement joins TRBV28 to TRBJ1-1; D might be TRBD1 (6 bases). This CDR3 spans 16 amino acids. V lost 7 bases, J lost 1 base, and 19 bases lay in between. Looked up from germline, CDR1 is MDHEN and CDR2 is SYDVKM. In DNA, the CDR3 is TGTGCCAGCACGTCCGCTCAGGGGACGAAGAACACTGAAGCTTTCTTT. Translating it yields CASTSAQGTKNTEAFF.

J is TRBJ2-1 and V is TRBV9; D is ambiguous. Trimming cost V 4 bases and J 5 bases, with 4 bases left between them. Germline values: CDR1 SGDLS, CDR2 YYNGEE. The CDR3 is 11 residues long. The CDR3 nucleotides read TGTGCCAGCAGCATACACAATGAGCAGTTCTTC. It yields the protein CASSIHNEQFF.

V and J are TRBV27 and TRBJ2-1; D gene ambiguous. In germline, CDR1 is MNHEY, CDR2 SMNVEV (reference sequence). The CDR3 runs to 11 residues. V lost 4 bases and J 9 bases, leaving 7 bases between the germline ends. CDR3 nucleotides: TGTGCCAGCAGTTCCGCCGGTGAGCAGTTCTTC. This sequence encodes CASSSAGEQFF.

The rearrangement links TRBV7-2 to TRBJ2-7; D may be TRBD1 or TRBD2 (6 bases each). Looked up from germline, CDR1 is SGHTA and CDR2 is FQGNSA. V was cut by 3 bases and J by 2 bases, with 11 bases left in between. This CDR3 has 14 amino acids. In nucleotides, the CDR3 is TGTGCCAGCAGCTTCGCACGGGGGCCCTACGAGCAGTACTTC. Its protein product is CASSFARGPYEQYF.

Written as DNA, the CDR3 is TGTGCCAGCAGTTATTCAGGGAGTGCGCGTGGCTACACCTTC. This codes for CASSYSGSARGYTF. The genes are TRBV6-5 and TRBJ1-2; tentatively, D is TRBD1 (5 bases). With 3 bases removed from V and 7 bases from J, the gap between germline ends came to 15 bases. The CDR3 contains 14 residues. CDR1 is MNHEY, CDR2 SVGAGI, per germline.

DNA of the CDR3: TGTGCCAGCAGTTTAGGGCGGGGAATGACTGGAAACACCATATATTTT. It encodes CASSLGRGMTGNTIYF. The chain recombines TRBV28 with TRBJ1-3, with D hard to call. Germline V lookup: CDR1 MDHEN, CDR2 SYDVKM. The CDR3 is made up of 16 amino acids. Between the trimmed V and J ends, which lost 2 bases and 2 bases, there was a span of 13 bases.

In this sample, this clone turned up a few times. The V call is TRBV10-1, the J call TRBJ2-7, with D hard to call. This CDR3 comprises 10 residues. Germline V gives CDR1 WNHNN, CDR2 SYGVQD (reference sequence). Trimming left V 6 bases short and J 3 bases short, with 3 bases between. The CDR3 DNA follows: TGCGCCAGCAGGGGCTACGAGCAGTACTTC. Its translation is CASRGYEQYF.

The rearrangement joins TRBV4-2 to TRBJ2-1; 7 bases match TRBD2. Looked up from germline, CDR1 is LGHNA and CDR2 is YNFKEQ. This CDR3 spans 17 amino acids. The V and J ends lost 1 base and 0 bases, in that order; junction bases with no gene match: 6. As DNA, the CDR3 is TGTGCCAGCAGCCAAGCAACGGGAGGAAGCTCCTACAATGAGCAGTTCTTC. This sequence encodes CASSQATGGSSYNEQFF.

A word on this clone: The sample has other DNA sequences that encode this CDR3 too. The chain employs TRBV28 and TRBJ2-4; D call uncertain. Germline V gives CDR1 MDHEN, CDR2 SYDVKM. Trimming removed 4 bases at V and 0 bases at J, with 7 bases between. The CDR3 length is 14 residues. The CDR3 bases are TGTGCCAGCAGTTACCGTTTAGCCAAAAACATTCAGTACTTC. Its protein product is CASSYRLAKNIQYF.

As to this clone: The same CDR3 arises from other DNA sequences in this sample as well. The chain has TRBV27 and TRBJ2-1; D is unresolved. Germline CDR1 and CDR2: MNHEY and SMNVEV (reference sequence). The length of the CDR3 is 11 residues. Trimming cost V 2 bases and J 7 bases, with 3 bases left between them. The DNA for the CDR3 is TGTGCCAGCAGTTTAGGGAATGAGCAGTTCTTC. Protein sequence: CASSLGNEQFF.

The V call is TRBV27, the J call TRBJ2-1; D uncertain. Germline V gene sequence: CDR1 MNHEY, CDR2 SMNVEV (reference sequence). Between the trimmed V and J ends, which lost 4 bases and 6 bases, there was a span of 4 bases. The CDR3 is 11 amino acids. CDR3 sequence: CASSSANEQFF. As DNA, the CDR3 is TGTGCCAGCAGTTCTGCCAATGAGCAGTTCTTC.

V gene TRBV7-3 combines with J gene TRBJ2-1; 8 nucleotides line up with TRBD2. Trimming took 5 bases from V and 4 from J; bases not matched to a gene: 7. Germline V gene lookup returns CDR1 SGHTA and CDR2 FQGTGA. The CDR3 is 15 amino acids. Written as DNA, the CDR3 is TGTGCCAGCAGCCACGGGAGGGCCATATACAATGAGCAGTTCTTC. Residues: CASSHGRAIYNEQFF.

The chain carries TRBV9 and TRBJ2-3, with 11 positions matching TRBD1. The CDR3 spans 17 residues. Trimming took 0 bases from V and 3 from J; bases not matched to a gene: 6. Germline values: CDR1 SGDLS, CDR2 YYNGEE. This chain's CDR3 is CASSVADRGPRTDTQYF. CDR3 nucleotide sequence: TGTGCCAGCAGCGTAGCGGACAGGGGGCCAAGGACAGATACGCAGTATTTT.